The present T cell receptor beta chain was sequenced within a study of cytomegalovirus exposure and HLA in healthy donors. Study-wide results and caveats: TCR beta chains numbering some 160 were designated cytomegalovirus-associated. The productive fraction for most TCR beta V segments was about 87% or about 30% in an earlier analysis. V- and J-gene trimming in TCR beta was tied to a missense DCLRE1C variant by an analysis performed later. Analysis performed later found more than 15,000 TCR beta sequences associated with HLA alleles at 0.05 false discovery rate.

About this clone: Its antigen remains unidentified.

The ends were cut back, 6 bases at V and 3 bases at J, with 14 bases in the middle. Germline CDR1 WSHSY, CDR2 SAAADI. The CDR3 is 15 residues long. The PCR was carried out with 60 Vbeta primers and 13 Jbeta primers. The table came from immunoSEQ multiplex PCR; TCRdb's copy has only in-frame clones and leaves some out. The sample lists 150,000 to 200,000 clones; 70% to 85% were seen once. The TCR was taken from a woman in her forties in good health and CMV-seronegative. This rearrangement joins TRBV10-2 to TRBJ2-2; TRBD1 might be the D (5 bases). The specimen sequenced was PBMCs. The CDR3 DNA sequence: TGCGCCAGCAGAAGACAGCTGGCAGACACCGGGGAGCTGTTTTTT. Its protein is CASRRQLADTGELFF.